This T cell receptor beta chain was sequenced for a study of blood T cell repertoires in COVID-19. In the study overall: Specimens from acute and convalescent COVID-19 originated in the United States, Italy and Spain. The analysed material was cDNA or gDNA that came from T cells, B-cell-depleted T cells, or PBMCs.

Methods used by the authors: Estimation of nucleated cell counts relied on the amplification of reference gene primers. TCRdb's table, derived via immunoSEQ multiplex PCR, lists solely in-frame clones and lacks some. The V and J calls and clone size were taken over from that table, and D and trimming were inferred from the DNA. The sample has hundreds of thousands of clones, about nine tenths seen once. The J segment lost 8 bases and the V segment lost 3 bases, leaving 19 bases of the junction unmatched. Germline CDR1 SQVTM, CDR2 ANQGSEA. The CDR3 is 17 residues long. Sequenced material: peripheral blood. This receptor was obtained from a woman between 25 and 40 years old with active or convalescent COVID-19. This chain uses TRBV29-1 with TRBJ1-2; 9 bases are shared with TRBD1. The CDR3 DNA sequence: TGCAGCGTTGACCGACAGGGGGGCGGTAGGGACGGGTCGGGCTACACCTTC. It specifies CSVDRQGGGRDGSGYTF. Variable domain in full (rest from reference TRBV29-1 and TRBJ1-2): SAVISQKPSRDICQRGTSLTIQCQVDSQVTMMFWYRQQPGQSLTLIATANQGSEATYESGFVIDKFPISRPNLTFSTLTVSNMSPEDSSIYLCSVDRQGGGRDGSGYTFGSGTRLTVV.